The T cell receptor (beta chain) under discussion was sequenced for a study of T cell responses to AZD1222 COVID-19 vaccine. Study-wide results and caveats: The study identified only five to seven AZD1222 recipients as seropositive at baseline. Regions 160-218 and 743-854 dominated among vaccine-associated CD4 TCRs spanning spike.

On this clone itself: Its antigen is not identified.

The repertoire was sequenced with immunoSEQ multiplex PCR; TCRdb's copy has only in-frame clones and lacks some. This table has 150,000 to 180,000 clones, about nine tenths appearing once. The V segment lost 4 bases and the J segment 2 bases; nucleotides outside the gene matches: 14. The CDR3 consists of 18 residues. Germline-derived CDR1 and CDR2 are GTSNPN and SVGIG (reference sequence). The material was peripheral blood, obtained 28 days after the second AZD1222 dose. The source is an adult who received the AZD1222 COVID-19 vaccine. The J gene is TRBJ1-6, the V gene TRBV30, with TRBD1 matching 7 bases. CDR3 sequence: CAWIMEGALPAYNSPLHF. The DNA of the CDR3 is TGTGCCTGGATAATGGAGGGGGCCCTACCTGCCTATAATTCACCCCTCCACTTT.